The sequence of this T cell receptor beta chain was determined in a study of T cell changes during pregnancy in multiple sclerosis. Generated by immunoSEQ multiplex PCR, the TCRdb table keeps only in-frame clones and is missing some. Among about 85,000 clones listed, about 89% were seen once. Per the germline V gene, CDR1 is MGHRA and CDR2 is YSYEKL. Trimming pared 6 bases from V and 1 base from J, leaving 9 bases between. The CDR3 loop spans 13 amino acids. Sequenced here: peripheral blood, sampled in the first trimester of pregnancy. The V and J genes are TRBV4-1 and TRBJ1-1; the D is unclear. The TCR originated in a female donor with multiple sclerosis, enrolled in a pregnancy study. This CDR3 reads CASSTRGNTEAFF. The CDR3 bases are TGCGCCAGCAGTACAAGAGGGAACACTGAAGCTTTCTTT.